The 28 T cell receptor beta chains presented below share a single source sample, sequenced in a study of blood T cell repertoires in COVID-19. Sequencing was performed with immunoSEQ multiplex PCR; in TCRdb, only in-frame clones are kept and a portion is missing. This sample yields 150,000 to 200,000 clones, of which 70% to 90% are seen a single time; around 10% belongs to the top ten. The source material was peripheral blood. These receptor sequences come from a woman of 80 years or more with acute or convalescent COVID-19.

V is TRBV7-8 and J is TRBJ2-1; 14 bases fit TRBD2. The CDR3 contains 15 residues. Per germline, CDR1 SGHVS and CDR2 FQNEAQ. J was trimmed by 10 bases and V by 5 bases; bases with no gene match: 7. The CDR3 nucleotides are TGTGCCAGCAGCGTGACTAGCGGGGGGGCCATGGAGCAGTTCTTC. This encodes CASSVTSGGAMEQFF.

The chain is built from TRBV5-1 and TRBJ1-1, with 7 bases matching TRBD1. CDR1 SGHRS and CDR2 YFSETQ come from the germline V gene. After removal of 4 bases from V and 3 bases from J, the junction contained 3 bases not matched to a gene. The CDR3 is 13 residues long. CDR3 region: CASSAQGDTEAFF. In DNA form, the CDR3 reads TGCGCCAGCAGCGCCCAGGGGGACACTGAAGCTTTCTTT.

The chain joins TRBV19 to TRBJ1-1, with a tentative D call TRBD1 (6 bases). The germline V gene encodes CDR1 LNHDA and CDR2 SQIVND (reference sequence). CDR3 length: 15 residues. V was clipped by 4 bases and J by 0 bases, with 12 bases between them. The CDR3: CASSTRQVMNTEAFF. The DNA for the CDR3 is TGTGCCAGTAGTACCAGACAGGTTATGAACACTGAAGCTTTCTTT.

DNA of the CDR3: TGTGCCAGCAGCCACCTTGAACGGGAGCTTACCTACGAGCAGTACTTC. It yields the protein CASSHLERELTYEQYF. This chain joins TRBV7-2 and TRBJ2-7; perhaps TRBD2 as D (6 bases). The length of the CDR3 is 16 residues. Trimming removed 5 bases at V and 2 bases at J, with 19 bases between. Looked up from germline, CDR1 is SGHTA and CDR2 is FQGNSA.

The DNA of the CDR3 is TGTGCCAGCAGTGAAGCCATACCCACTTTCGGGTCCCAGCATTTT. This codes for CASSEAIPTFGSQHF. V is TRBV2 and J is TRBJ1-5; D remains unclear. V gave up 0 bases and J gave up 11 bases, with 17 bases separating them. The V gene's germline CDR1 is SNHLY and CDR2 FYNNEI. The length of the CDR3 is 15 residues.

The chain links TRBV7-3 to TRBJ2-1, with TRBD2 matching over 11 bases. The V gene's germline CDR1 is SGHTA and CDR2 FQGTGA. V shed 3 bases and J 6 bases; nucleotides not matched to a gene: 4. The length of the CDR3 is 15 residues. The CDR3 DNA reads TGTGCCAGCAGCTTTCTAGCGGGAGGATCCAATGAGCAGTTCTTC. It codes for CASSFLAGGSNEQFF.

The V call is TRBV25-1, the J call TRBJ2-1, with 8 bases aligning to TRBD1. Germline CDR1 MGHDK, CDR2 SYGVNS. This CDR3 region has 15 residues. The V segment lost 3 bases and the J segment 10 bases; nucleotides outside the gene matches: 11. CDR3 in amino acids: CASSDPPGQGMEQFF. The CDR3 DNA is TGTGCCAGCAGTGACCCCCCCGGACAGGGCATGGAGCAGTTCTTC.

V and J are TRBV9 and TRBJ1-1; the D gene is possibly TRBD1 (6 bases). CDR3 length equals 15 residues. CDR1 is SGDLS and CDR2 is YYNGEE in the germline V gene. Trimming removed 4 bases at V and 4 bases at J, with 17 bases between. The CDR3 nucleotides are TGTGCCAGCAGCCAAACTCTTGTAGGGGGCACTGAAGCTTTCTTT. Amino acid sequence: CASSQTLVGGTEAFF. The full variable domain, its missing parts supplied by reference TRBV9 and TRBJ1-1, is DSGVTQTPKHLITATGQRVTLRCSPRSGDLSVYWYQQSLDQGLQFLIQYYNGEERAKGNILERFSAQQFPDLHSELNLSSLELGDSALYFCASSQTLVGGTEAFFGQGTRLTVV.

V gene TRBV19 combines with J gene TRBJ1-5, with 7 bases identical to TRBD1. The germline V gene encodes CDR1 LNHDA and CDR2 SQIVND (reference sequence). V lost 6 bases, J lost 4 bases, and 6 bases stayed unmatched. The CDR3 runs 14 residues. For the CDR3, the DNA is TGTGCCAGTAGCCGAGACAGGGAGAATCAGCCCCAGCATTTT. Amino acid sequence: CASSRDRENQPQHF.

V gene TRBV6-1 combines with J gene TRBJ1-5; tentatively, D is TRBD1 (6 bases). The CDR3 contains 17 residues. CDR1 and CDR2 from the germline V gene are MNHNS and SASEGT. V gave up 4 bases and J gave up 8 bases, with 24 bases separating them. CDR3 sequence: CASSASPGAGSREPQHF. The CDR3 region has the DNA TGTGCCAGCAGTGCGTCCCCAGGGGCTGGGTCGCGGGAGCCCCAGCATTTT.

This chain links TRBV5-6 with TRBJ1-1, with 7 positions matching TRBD1. CDR1 and CDR2 from the germline V gene are SGHDT and YYEEEE. CDR3 size: 13 residues. V lost 4 bases and J lost 4; bases outside the gene matches: 4. Here the CDR3 reads CASSPAGGTEAFF. In nucleotides, the CDR3 is TGTGCCAGCAGCCCCGCAGGGGGCACTGAAGCTTTCTTT.

V and J are TRBV10-2 and TRBJ1-2; 7 positions agree with TRBD1. The germline V gene has CDR1 WSHSY and CDR2 SAAADI. The V and J ends lost 1 base and 5 bases, in that order; junction bases with no gene match: 7. The CDR3 runs 15 residues. CDR3 sequence reads: CASSEWATGKYGYTF. CDR3 DNA: TGCGCCAGCAGTGAGTGGGCGACAGGGAAATATGGCTACACCTTC.

This chain joins TRBV6-1 and TRBJ2-1; no clear D. Germline-derived CDR1 and CDR2 are MNHNS and SASEGT. Trimming shortened V by 3 bases and J by 6 bases, and 9 bases separated the two germline ends. This CDR3 has 13 amino acids. Written as DNA, the CDR3 is TGTGCCAGCAGTGATGAGGTTGTCAATGAGCAGTTCTTC. This codes for CASSDEVVNEQFF.

The DNA of the CDR3 is TGTGCCAGTAGTCCAGGACTAGCGGGAGGTGGAGAGACCCAGTACTTC. It codes for CASSPGLAGGGETQYF. This sequence joins TRBV19 and TRBJ2-5; TRBD2 agrees at 14 bases. V lost 5 bases to trimming and J lost 4 bases; unmatched junction nucleotides: 6. Germline-derived CDR1 and CDR2 are LNHDA and SQIVND (reference sequence). This CDR3 is built from 16 residues. Variable domain in full (rest from reference TRBV19 and TRBJ2-5): DGGITQSPKYLFRKEGQNVTLSCEQNLNHDAMYWYRQDPGQGLRLIYYSQIVNDFQKGDIAEGYSVSREKKESFPLTVTSAQKNPTAFYLCASSPGLAGGGETQYFGPGTRLLVL.

This chain uses TRBV19 with TRBJ2-1, with D perhaps TRBD2 (5 bases). Trimming left V 3 bases short and J 6 bases short, with 9 bases between. Germline loops: CDR1 LNHDA, CDR2 SQIVND (reference sequence). The CDR3 has 13 residues. The CDR3 DNA is TGTGCCAGTAGTATGGGAGAAATCAATGAGCAGTTCTTC. Translated, it gives CASSMGEINEQFF.

The genes are TRBV10-1 and TRBJ1-1; a possible D gene is TRBD1 (5 bases). Germline V gives CDR1 WNHNN, CDR2 SYGVQD (reference sequence). The CDR3 spans 14 residues. V was cut by 9 bases and J by 0 bases, with 14 bases left in between. The CDR3 DNA sequence: TGCGCCAGGCCCCAGGGCCAGATGAACACTGAAGCTTTCTTT. Protein product: CARPQGQMNTEAFF.

Here the CDR3 reads CASSHLTGGNTEAFF. The CDR3 nucleotides read TGTGCCAGCAGCCATCTGACAGGGGGGAACACTGAAGCTTTCTTT. The chain uses TRBV7-9 and TRBJ1-1; 9 bases match TRBD1. The length of the CDR3 is 15 residues. J was trimmed by 1 base and V by 5 bases; bases with no gene match: 5. Germline assignment: CDR1 SEHNR and CDR2 FQNEAQ (reference sequence).

The rearrangement uses TRBV6-5 and TRBJ2-2, with 9 bases fitting TRBD1. The germline V gene has CDR1 MNHEY and CDR2 SVGAGI. With 6 bases clipped from V and 6 bases from J, the junction kept 5 bases outside the gene matches. This CDR3 has 14 amino acids. CDR3 sequence: CASRPTGGSGELFF. The CDR3 coding sequence is TGTGCCAGCAGACCAACAGGGGGCTCCGGGGAGCTGTTTTTT.

The chain couples TRBV15 to TRBJ1-4; D gene ambiguous. Germline V gene sequence: CDR1 LNHNV, CDR2 YYDKDF (reference sequence). CDR3 length: 14 residues. Between the trimmed V and J ends, which lost 4 bases and 8 bases, there was a span of 14 bases. CDR3 coding DNA: TGTGCCACCAGCAAGCCGGGAGGAGAGGAAAAACTGTTTTTT. Protein product: CATSKPGGEEKLFF.

The chain links TRBV10-3 to TRBJ2-1; 12 bases are shared with TRBD2. The CDR3 contains 16 residues. V gave up 1 base and J gave up 8 bases; unmatched junction bases: 6. Per the germline V gene, CDR1 is ENHRY and CDR2 is SYGVKD. Here the CDR3 DNA reads TGTGCCATCAGTGAGTTAATTGGGACTAGCGGGCATGAGCAGTTCTTC. This codes for CAISELIGTSGHEQFF.

The chain employs TRBV9 and TRBJ2-2; 7 nucleotides align to TRBD1. The CDR3 runs to 18 residues. Trimming removed 4 bases from V and 5 bases from J; junction bases left unmatched: 17. Germline V lookup: CDR1 SGDLS, CDR2 YYNGEE. CDR3 coding DNA: TGTGCCAGCAGCCCTCAGGGAAGGGGGCCGCAAAAAACCGGGGAGCTGTTTTTT. Encoded protein: CASSPQGRGPQKTGELFF.

The chain is built from TRBV5-5 and TRBJ2-5; 8 nucleotides align to TRBD1. This CDR3 is 13 amino acids long. Trimming cost V 4 bases and J 5 bases; bases outside gene matches: 4. Per the germline V gene, CDR1 is SGHKS and CDR2 is YYEKEE (reference sequence). This CDR3 reads CASSQDRAETQYF. The CDR3 DNA is TGTGCCAGCAGCCAGGACAGGGCGGAGACCCAGTACTTC.

The chain has TRBV7-8 and TRBJ2-5; 12 bases align to TRBD1. This CDR3 comprises 16 residues. Per the germline V gene, CDR1 is SGHVS and CDR2 is FQNEAQ. Trimming removed 1 base from V and 4 bases from J; junction bases left unmatched: 4. The CDR3 DNA sequence: TGTGCCAGCAGCTTAGTAGGGACAGGGGGCAGAGAGACCCAGTACTTC. As protein: CASSLVGTGGRETQYF.

The chain uses TRBV30 and TRBJ2-1; 10 nucleotides match TRBD2. Unmatched junction bases numbered 11, after V lost 5 bases and J lost 1 base. Germline V lookup: CDR1 GTSNPN, CDR2 SVGIG (reference sequence). CDR3 length: 17 residues. CDR3 bases: TGTGCCTGGGTACAGGGAGGACTAGCGGTTTCCTACAATGAGCAGTTCTTC. The encoded protein is CAWVQGGLAVSYNEQFF.

This chain joins TRBV30 and TRBJ2-1, with 7 bases lining up with TRBD2. V lost 1 base and J lost 7; bases outside the gene matches: 10. The CDR3 is 15 amino acids. CDR1 and CDR2 from the germline V gene are GTSNPN and SVGIG (reference sequence). The chain's CDR3 is CAWSAPLGGENEQFF. The CDR3 DNA reads TGTGCCTGGAGTGCCCCTCTTGGGGGGGAGAATGAGCAGTTCTTC.

The chain carries TRBV2 and TRBJ1-2; D not certain. V lost 6 bases and J 2 bases, leaving 13 bases between the germline ends. Germline CDR1 and CDR2: SNHLY and FYNNEI. This CDR3 comprises 14 residues. The CDR3 DNA reads as TGTGCCAGCAGGTTCGAAGAGGGAAACTATGGCTACACCTTC. Amino acid sequence: CASRFEEGNYGYTF.

The chain recombines TRBV4-1 with TRBJ2-2; D ambiguous. The CDR3 loop spans 13 amino acids. V gave up 1 base and J gave up 8 bases, with 8 bases separating them. CDR1 is MGHRA and CDR2 is YSYEKL in the germline V gene. The CDR3 DNA reads TGCGCCAGCAGCCAAGTCTTCCGGGGGGAGCTGTTTTTT. The encoded protein is CASSQVFRGELFF.

This clone has only a few counts. V is TRBV5-1 and J is TRBJ1-1; 7 bases line up with TRBD1. The germline V gene encodes CDR1 SGHRS and CDR2 YFSETQ. This CDR3 is built from 14 residues. V was clipped by 4 bases and J by 7 bases; unmatched bases: 10. CDR3 residues: CASSLLGQTSEAFF. The CDR3 nucleotides are TGCGCCAGCAGCCTGTTGGGACAGACAAGTGAAGCTTTCTTT.